This entry features one T cell receptor beta chain sequence. As yet, its antigen is unknown. Per germline, CDR1 KGHDR and CDR2 SFDVKD. CDR3 length equals 16 residues. The V gene end was trimmed by 4 bases and the J gene end by 0 bases; junction bases not matched to a gene: 3. Sequenced by immunoSEQ multiplex PCR; TCRdb stores in-frame clones only, minus some. The sample carries over 110,000 clones, 80% to 90% recorded once. The record originates from a study of T cell responses to AZD1222 COVID-19 vaccine. About the research overall: Second doses were pooled across both intervals (about 4 or about 12 weeks). Study-wide findings and caveats: The study identified only a handful of AZD1222 recipients as seropositive at baseline. Mapped onto spike, vaccine-associated CD4 TCRs spanned it and were dominant at 160-218 and 743-854. Mostly white British, mostly female donors; authors suggested clonal diversity may be underestimated.

The sequencing here drew on peripheral blood, taken on day 0 of AZD1222 vaccination. The sequence was obtained from an adult in good health. The rearrangement links TRBV24-1 to TRBJ2-1, with 9 bases matching TRBD1. CDR3 residues: CATSELQGASYNEQFF. The CDR3 DNA follows: TGTGCCACCAGTGAGCTACAGGGGGCCTCCTACAATGAGCAGTTCTTC.